The present TCR beta chain was sequenced within a study of OX40 agonist ivuxolimab in advanced cancers. Germline trimming cut 6 bases from V and 6 bases from J; bases unmatched to any gene: 7. CDR1 is MDHEN, CDR2 SYDVKM, per germline. This CDR3 is 14 amino acids long. Libraries were prepared by immunoSEQ multiplex PCR; TCRdb keeps only in-frame clonotypes and omits some of them. The table has some 67,000 clones, around 79% seen once. The sequence was collected from an adult with an advanced solid tumor such as melanoma, head and neck, liver or kidney cancer. The sequencing here drew on CD4+ or CD8+ T cells sorted from blood, taken in a trial of the OX40 agonist ivuxolimab. This chain links TRBV28 with TRBJ2-2; 7 positions agree with TRBD1. The CDR3 loop reads CASSPPTGPGELFF. The CDR3 DNA sequence: TGTGCCAGCAGCCCTCCGACAGGGCCCGGGGAGCTGTTTTTT.